The next 3 T cell receptor beta chains were all read from a single sample in a study of T cell responses to AZD1222 COVID-19 vaccine. TCRdb keeps only in-frame clones here, not all; method: immunoSEQ multiplex PCR. This sample carries 130,000 to 150,000 clones, 91% of them seen once, and the ten largest clones take approximately 5.3%. Sequences were derived from peripheral blood, sampled on day 0 of AZD1222 vaccination. The source is an adult in good health.

The J gene is TRBJ1-2, the V gene TRBV28; unclear D gene. The CDR3 covers 12 residues. Germline V CDR1 and CDR2: MDHEN, SYDVKM. The ends were cut back, 2 bases at V and 8 bases at J, with 9 bases in the middle. The CDR3 bases are TGTGCCAGCAGTTTACTCCCTTCAGGCTACACCTTC. Its protein product is CASSLLPSGYTF.

V and J are TRBV5-4 and TRBJ2-1, with 12 positions matching TRBD2. Germline V gene data show CDR1 as SGHNT and CDR2 as YYREEE (reference sequence). The CDR3 is made up of 16 amino acids. Trimming removed 1 base from V and 4 bases from J; junction bases left unmatched: 3. The CDR3 sequence is CASSLLAGGGYNEQFF. CDR3 in DNA: TGTGCCAGCAGCTTGCTAGCGGGAGGGGGGTACAATGAGCAGTTCTTC.

The V call is TRBV27, the J call TRBJ2-1, with D perhaps matching TRBD1 (5 bases). CDR1 and CDR2 (germline): MNHEY, SMNVEV (reference sequence). This CDR3 spans 14 amino acids. Trimming took 0 bases from V and 2 from J, leaving 5 bases between them. Here the CDR3 DNA reads TGTGCCAGCAGTTTATCGGGGCCCTACAATGAGCAGTTCTTC. Translated: CASSLSGPYNEQFF.